The clone carrying this T cell receptor (beta chain) has a single count. The length of the CDR3 is 15 residues. The germline V gene has CDR1 LNHNV and CDR2 YYDKDF (reference sequence). Unmatched junction bases numbered 3, after V lost 4 bases and J lost 4 bases. This entry comes from a study of Ad26.COV2.S vaccination and SARS-CoV-2 variants. Libraries were prepared by immunoSEQ multiplex PCR; TCRdb keeps only in-frame clonotypes and omits some of them. The table has 400,000 to 450,000 clones, approximately 90% seen once. Described treatment: 15 to 20 received Ad26.COV2.S at low or high dose, single or two shots; roughly five received placebo; per-sample allocation not given. Each sample was drawn 63 days after the first injection (of vaccine or placebo). Based in Boston, the donor was an adult of 18-55 years. An Ad26 vector expressing Wuhan-strain SARS-CoV-2 spike served as the vaccine.

The sequencing here drew on peripheral blood, taken in a trial of Ad26.COV2.S vaccine versus placebo. The rearrangement links TRBV15 to TRBJ2-5, with 13 bases fitting TRBD2. This TCR was sampled from a person between 18 and 60 years old who received the Ad26.COV2.S COVID-19 vaccine or a placebo. The CDR3 DNA reads TGTGCCACCAGCAAACGACTAGCGGGAGGAGAGACCCAGTACTTC. Translated, it gives CATSKRLAGGETQYF.